This T cell receptor beta chain comes out of a study of spatial heterogeneity in lung cancer. Study-level information: Averaged across combinations, each unique TCR and UMI pairing appeared more than ten times in raw reads, which were uncorrected.

Sample time point: sample taken at primary tumor resection. The roughly 79 donors had untreated early-stage non-small cell lung cancer. Single TCR cDNA molecules each had their own unique molecular identifier. Via MiXCR, TCRdb re-called the 5' RACE reads, giving one row per CDR3 protein. The repertoire has approximately 26,000 distinct CDR3 sequences, 8% to 10% of them found once; the top ten carry 7.7%. Germline CDR1 reads SEHNR; CDR2 reads FQNEAQ (reference sequence). V trimming: 0 bases; J trimming: 8 bases; junction bases outside the gene matches: 5. The CDR3 loop spans 16 amino acids. General observations from the study: Tracking of tumor mutation counts was seen in expanded intratumoral alpha and beta TCR counts. Coverage of tumor T cells, by estimate, reached 6.5% to 8% for alpha chains and more than 11% for beta chains.

This clonotype showed up just a few times. The antigen remains undetermined. This rearrangement joins TRBV7-9 to TRBJ2-1, with 12 bases identical to TRBD2. The input for sequencing was lung tumor tissue, taken at surgery. The sequence came from a male donor with early-stage non-small cell lung cancer. The CDR3 reads CASSLASSGGADEQFF. CDR3 nucleotide sequence: TGTGCCAGCAGCTTAGCCTCTAGCGGGGGGGCGGATGAGCAGTTCTTC.